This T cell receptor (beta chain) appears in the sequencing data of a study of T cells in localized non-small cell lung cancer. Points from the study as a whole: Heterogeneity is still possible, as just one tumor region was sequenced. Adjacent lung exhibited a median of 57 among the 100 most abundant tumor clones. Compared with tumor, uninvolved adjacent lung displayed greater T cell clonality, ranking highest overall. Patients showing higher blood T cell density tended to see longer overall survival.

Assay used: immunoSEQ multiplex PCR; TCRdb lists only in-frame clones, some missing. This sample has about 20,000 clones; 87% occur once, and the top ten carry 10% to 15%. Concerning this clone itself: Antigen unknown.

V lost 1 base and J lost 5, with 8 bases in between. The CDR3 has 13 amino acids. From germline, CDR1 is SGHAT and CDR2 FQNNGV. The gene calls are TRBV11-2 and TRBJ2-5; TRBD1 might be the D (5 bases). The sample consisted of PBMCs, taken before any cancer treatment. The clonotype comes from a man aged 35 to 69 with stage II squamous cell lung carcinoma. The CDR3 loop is CASSLGPGETQYF. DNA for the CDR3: TGTGCCAGCAGCTTAGGTCCAGGGGAGACCCAGTACTTC.